The sequence of this T cell receptor (beta chain) was determined in a study of siplizumab effects on memory and regulatory T cells. Study-wide results and caveats: Unstimulated subsets contained matches for only a minor fraction of alloreactive clones.

Germline values: CDR1 SGHTA, CDR2 FQGNSA. The V segment lost 4 bases and the J segment 3 bases; nucleotides outside the gene matches: 6. The CDR3 runs to 14 residues. The data were produced by immunoSEQ multiplex PCR, yet TCRdb's version contains in-frame clones alone and is incomplete. The sample has 62,000 or so clones, around four fifths seen once. A few donor pairs also had unstimulated CD4+ and CD8+ naive and memory subsets sequenced. This clone appeared a single time. Antigen: not known. Material for sequencing was memory CD4+ T cells sorted from blood. The gene calls are TRBV7-2 and TRBJ2-7; 7 bases agree with TRBD1. The clonotype comes from a human donor in good health. Here the CDR3 reads CASSSDRLNYEQYF. The CDR3 region has the DNA TGTGCCAGCAGCTCGGACAGGTTGAACTACGAGCAGTACTTC.